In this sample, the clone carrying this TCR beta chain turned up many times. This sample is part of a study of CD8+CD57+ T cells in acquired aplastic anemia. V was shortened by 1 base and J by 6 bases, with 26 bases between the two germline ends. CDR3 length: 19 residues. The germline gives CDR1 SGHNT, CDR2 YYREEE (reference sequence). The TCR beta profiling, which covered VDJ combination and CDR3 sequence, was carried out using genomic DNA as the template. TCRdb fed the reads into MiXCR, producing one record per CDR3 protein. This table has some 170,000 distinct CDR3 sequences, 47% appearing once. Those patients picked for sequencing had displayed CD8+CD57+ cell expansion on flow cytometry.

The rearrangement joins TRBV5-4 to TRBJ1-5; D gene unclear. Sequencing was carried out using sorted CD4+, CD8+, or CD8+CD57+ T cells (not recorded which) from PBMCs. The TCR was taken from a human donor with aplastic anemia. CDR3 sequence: CASSLRSGSSWPGVQPQHF. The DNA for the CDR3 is TGTGCCAGCAGCTTGAGGTCTGGGTCAAGCTGGCCCGGGGTTCAGCCCCAGCATTTT.